Listed here are 11 T cell receptor beta chains from one sample, sequenced in a study of shared clonotypes between healthy human individuals. CD45RO-negative CD8 cells positively selected for CCR7 made up the naive population, which excluded terminally differentiated effector memory CD45RA+ cells. This table comes from immunoSEQ multiplex PCR, and its TCRdb copy is limited to in-frame clones, with some not included. Among hundreds of thousands of clones listed, 92% were seen once. Source material: naive CD8+ T cells sorted from blood. The receptors derive from a man aged 25-45 years in good health.

The rearrangement joins TRBV7-2 to TRBJ2-7; the D gene is possibly TRBD2 (5 bases). The CDR3 runs 14 residues. Looked up from germline, CDR1 is SGHTA and CDR2 is FQGNSA. V was shortened by 4 bases and J by 3 bases, with 13 bases between the two germline ends. CDR3 sequence reads: CASSSAPGNYEQYF. The CDR3 DNA reads as TGTGCCAGCAGCTCCGCTCCCGGGAACTACGAGCAGTACTTC. Full variable domain (outside the CDR3, taken from reference TRBV7-2 and TRBJ2-7): GAGVSQSPSNKVTEKGKDVELRCDPISGHTALYWYRQSLGQGLEFLIYFQGNSAPDKSGLPSDRFSAERTGGSVSTLTIQRTQQEDSAVYLCASSSAPGNYEQYFGPGTRLTVT.

The rearrangement uses TRBV4-1 and TRBJ2-7; D remains unclear. The germline CDR1 and CDR2 sequences are MGHRA and YSYEKL. The CDR3 is 15 amino acids. Trimming cost V 1 base and J 3 bases, with 13 bases left between them. CDR3 nucleotide sequence: TGCGCCAGCAGCCAAGTCCTAGGCCAGATCTACGAGCAGTACTTC. It codes for CASSQVLGQIYEQYF.

As to this clone: Other DNA sequences within the sample encode an identical CDR3. The chain employs TRBV4-1 and TRBJ2-5, with no clear D. Trimming left V 0 bases short and J 5 bases short, with 4 bases between. This CDR3 has 12 amino acids. CDR1 is MGHRA, CDR2 YSYEKL, per germline. CDR3 sequence: CASSQDFETQYF. The CDR3 DNA reads TGCGCCAGCAGCCAAGATTTTGAGACCCAGTACTTC.

The chain links TRBV7-6 to TRBJ2-3; D assignment may be TRBD1 or TRBD2 (5 bases each). CDR1 is SGHVS, CDR2 FNYEAQ, per germline. The CDR3 extends over 14 amino acids. Trimming pared 0 bases from V and 3 bases from J, leaving 7 bases between. The CDR3 loop reads CASSLAGETDTQYF. Here the CDR3 DNA reads TGTGCCAGCAGCTTAGCGGGGGAAACAGATACGCAGTATTTT.

The chain uses TRBV7-9 and TRBJ2-1; 8 bases match TRBD2. Losses at the gene ends were 2 bases for V and 15 bases for J; bases not matched to a gene: 9. The CDR3 is 13 amino acids. Looked up from germline, CDR1 is SEHNR and CDR2 is FQNEAQ (reference sequence). CDR3 in DNA: TGTGCCAGCAGCTTACCCCTCGGACTAGCACCGTTCTTC. Translating it yields CASSLPLGLAPFF.

The CDR3 region is CASSLDPSAGLSYNEQFF. In DNA, the CDR3 is TGTGCCAGCAGCTTAGATCCGAGTGCGGGGCTCTCCTACAATGAGCAGTTCTTC. J is TRBJ2-1 and V is TRBV11-2; a possible D gene is TRBD2 (6 bases). This CDR3 is built from 18 residues. V was pared by 0 bases and J by 0 bases, with 15 bases between. The germline gives CDR1 SGHAT, CDR2 FQNNGV.

The chain joins TRBV6-1 to TRBJ2-5; D remains ambiguous. CDR1 MNHNS and CDR2 SASEGT come from the germline V gene. This CDR3 has 13 residues. Trimming stripped 6 bases from V and 0 bases from J, with 8 bases between. CDR3 bases: TGTGCCAGCAGCGGCGACCACCAAGAGACCCAGTACTTC. Protein sequence: CASSGDHQETQYF.

This chain links TRBV11-2 with TRBJ2-2; no reliable D call. This CDR3 has 15 residues. Germline-derived CDR1 and CDR2 are SGHAT and FQNNGV. V lost 4 bases and J 4 bases, leaving 13 bases between the germline ends. CDR3 amino acids: CASSSWTSGTGELFF. DNA of the CDR3: TGTGCCAGCAGCTCATGGACGTCTGGCACCGGGGAGCTGTTTTTT.

The chain recombines TRBV6-4 with TRBJ2-1; TRBD2 aligns across 14 bases. The CDR3 extends over 15 amino acids. V was pared by 3 bases and J by 7 bases, with 2 bases of the junction left unmatched. Germline assignment: CDR1 MRHNA and CDR2 SNTAGT. For the CDR3, the DNA is TGTGCCAGCAGTGAGGGACTAGCGGGAGTTAATGAGCAGTTCTTC. Protein: CASSEGLAGVNEQFF.

The CDR3 region is CASRRTGADTGELFF. The CDR3 bases are TGTGCCAGCAGACGGACAGGGGCGGACACCGGGGAGCTGTTTTTT. The chain combines TRBV6-6 with TRBJ2-2; TRBD1 matches at 9 bases. The germline V gene has CDR1 MNHNY and CDR2 SVGAGI (reference sequence). The CDR3 length is 15 residues. The trim removed 6 bases at V and 3 bases at J, leaving 5 bases unmatched.

The V and J genes are TRBV9 and TRBJ1-4; D perhaps matches TRBD1 (6 bases). Germline CDR1 and CDR2: SGDLS and YYNGEE. V was shortened by 5 bases and J by 8 bases, with 19 bases between the two germline ends. The CDR3 is 15 residues long. Written as DNA, the CDR3 is TGTGCCAGCAGTACGCCACAGGGATTCGGGGAAAAACTGTTTTTT. Residues: CASSTPQGFGEKLFF.